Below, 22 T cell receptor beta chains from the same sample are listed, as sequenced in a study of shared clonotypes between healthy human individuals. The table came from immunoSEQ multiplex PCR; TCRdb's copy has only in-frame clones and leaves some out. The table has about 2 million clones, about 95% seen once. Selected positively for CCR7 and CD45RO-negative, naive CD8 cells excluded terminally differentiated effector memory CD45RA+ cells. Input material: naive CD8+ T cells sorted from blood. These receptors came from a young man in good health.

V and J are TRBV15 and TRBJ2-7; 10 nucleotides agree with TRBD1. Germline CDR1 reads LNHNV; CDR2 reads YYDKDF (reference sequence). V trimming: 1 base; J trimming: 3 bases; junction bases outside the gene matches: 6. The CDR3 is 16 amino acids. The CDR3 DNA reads TGTGCCACCAGCAGAGCTCCCGGGACAGGGGTCTACGAGCAGTACTTC. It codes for CATSRAPGTGVYEQYF.

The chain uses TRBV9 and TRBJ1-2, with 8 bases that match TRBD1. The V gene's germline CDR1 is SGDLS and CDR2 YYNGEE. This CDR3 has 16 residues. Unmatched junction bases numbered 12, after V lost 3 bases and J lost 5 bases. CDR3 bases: TGTGCCAGCAGCGAGGGGGGAGGACAGGGAGGGTATGGCTACACCTTC. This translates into CASSEGGGQGGYGYTF.

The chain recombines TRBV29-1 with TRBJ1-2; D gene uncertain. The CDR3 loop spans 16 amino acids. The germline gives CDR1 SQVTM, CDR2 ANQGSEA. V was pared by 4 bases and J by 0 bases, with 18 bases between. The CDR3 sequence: CSVGGRSDLPNYGYTF. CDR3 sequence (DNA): TGCAGCGTTGGAGGGAGATCTGACCTACCTAACTATGGCTACACCTTC.

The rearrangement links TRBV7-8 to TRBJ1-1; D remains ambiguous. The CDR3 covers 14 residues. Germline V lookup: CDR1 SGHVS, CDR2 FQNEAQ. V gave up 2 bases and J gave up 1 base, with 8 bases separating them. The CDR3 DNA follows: TGTGCCAGCAGCTTAATCGGTGGGAACACTGAAGCTTTCTTT. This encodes CASSLIGGNTEAFF.

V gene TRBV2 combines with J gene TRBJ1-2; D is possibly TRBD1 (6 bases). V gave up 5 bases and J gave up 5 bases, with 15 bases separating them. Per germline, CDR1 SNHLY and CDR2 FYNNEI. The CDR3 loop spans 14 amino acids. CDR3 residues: CASSHRAALYGYTF. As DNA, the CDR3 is TGTGCCAGCAGTCACAGGGCCGCACTATATGGCTACACCTTC. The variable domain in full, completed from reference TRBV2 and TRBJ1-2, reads EPEVTQTPSHQVTQMGQEVILRCVPISNHLYFYWYRQILGQKVEFLVSFYNNEISEKSEIFDDQFSVERPDGSNFTLKIRSTKLEDSAMYFCASSHRAALYGYTFGSGTRLTVV.

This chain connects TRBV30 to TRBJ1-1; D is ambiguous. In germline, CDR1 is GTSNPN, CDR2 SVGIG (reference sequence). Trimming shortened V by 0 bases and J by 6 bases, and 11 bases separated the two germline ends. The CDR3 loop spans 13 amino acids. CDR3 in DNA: TGTGCCTGGAGTGTAGGTGGGGATGCTGAAGCTTTCTTT. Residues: CAWSVGGDAEAFF.

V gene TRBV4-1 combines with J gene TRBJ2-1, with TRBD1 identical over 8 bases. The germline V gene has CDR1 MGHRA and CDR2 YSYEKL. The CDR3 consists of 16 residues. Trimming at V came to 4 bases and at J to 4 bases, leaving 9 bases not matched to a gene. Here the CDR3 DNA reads TGCGCCAGCAGCCCCAGGGGGCGGGGATTGTACAATGAGCAGTTCTTC. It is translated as CASSPRGRGLYNEQFF.

CDR3: CASSVGGGHEQFF. In nucleotides, the CDR3 is TGTGCCAGCAGTGTAGGAGGGGGGCATGAGCAGTTCTTC. The chain has TRBV6-1 and TRBJ2-1; possibly TRBD1 or TRBD2 for D (6 bases each). The V gene lost 4 bases and the J gene lost 8 bases, with 12 bases spanning the gap. The germline V gene has CDR1 MNHNS and CDR2 SASEGT. This CDR3 has 13 residues.

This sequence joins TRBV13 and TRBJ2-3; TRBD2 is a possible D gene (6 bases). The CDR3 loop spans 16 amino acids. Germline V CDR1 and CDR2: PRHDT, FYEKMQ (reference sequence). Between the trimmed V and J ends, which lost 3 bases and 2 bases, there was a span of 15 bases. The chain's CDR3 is CASSFTSSVPTDTQYF. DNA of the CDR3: TGTGCCAGCAGCTTCACTAGCTCGGTCCCCACAGATACGCAGTATTTT.

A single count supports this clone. The CDR3 loop reads CASSFAGAEQYF. CDR3 coding DNA: TGCGCCAGCAGTTTTGCGGGGGCCGAGCAGTACTTC. The V gene is TRBV5-1, the J gene TRBJ2-7, with D possibly TRBD2 on 7 matching bases. V lost 5 bases and J 6 bases, leaving 12 bases between the germline ends. This CDR3 has 12 residues. The germline CDR1 and CDR2 sequences are SGHRS and YFSETQ. Supplemented by reference TRBV5-1 and TRBJ2-7, the full variable domain reads KAGVTQTPRYLIKTRGQQVTLSCSPISGHRSVSWYQQTPGQGLQFLFEYFSETQRNKGNFPGRFSGRQFSNSRSEMNVSTLELGDSALYLCASSFAGAEQYFGPGTRLTVT.

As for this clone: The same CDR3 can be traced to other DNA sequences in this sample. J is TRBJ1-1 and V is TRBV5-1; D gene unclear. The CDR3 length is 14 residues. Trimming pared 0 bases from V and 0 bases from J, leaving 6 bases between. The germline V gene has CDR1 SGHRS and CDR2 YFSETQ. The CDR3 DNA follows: TGCGCCAGCAGCTTGGGGGCCCTGAACACTGAAGCTTTCTTT. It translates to CASSLGALNTEAFF. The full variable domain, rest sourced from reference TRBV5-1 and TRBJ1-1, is KAGVTQTPRYLIKTRGQQVTLSCSPISGHRSVSWYQQTPGQGLQFLFEYFSETQRNKGNFPGRFSGRQFSNSRSEMNVSTLELGDSALYLCASSLGALNTEAFFGQGTRLTVV.

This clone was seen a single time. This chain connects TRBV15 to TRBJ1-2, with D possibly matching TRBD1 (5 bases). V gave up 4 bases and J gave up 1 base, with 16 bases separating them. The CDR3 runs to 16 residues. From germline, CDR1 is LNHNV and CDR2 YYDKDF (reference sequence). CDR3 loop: CATSIRGTPLNYGYTF. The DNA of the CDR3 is TGTGCCACCAGCATTAGAGGGACTCCCCTTAACTATGGCTACACCTTC.

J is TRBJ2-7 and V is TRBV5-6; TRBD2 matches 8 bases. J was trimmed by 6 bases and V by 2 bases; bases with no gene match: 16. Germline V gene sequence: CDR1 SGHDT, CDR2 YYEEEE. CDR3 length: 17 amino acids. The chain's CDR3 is CASSFAPATLAGGEQYF. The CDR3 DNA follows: TGTGCCAGCAGCTTCGCTCCAGCTACCCTAGCGGGCGGCGAGCAGTACTTC.

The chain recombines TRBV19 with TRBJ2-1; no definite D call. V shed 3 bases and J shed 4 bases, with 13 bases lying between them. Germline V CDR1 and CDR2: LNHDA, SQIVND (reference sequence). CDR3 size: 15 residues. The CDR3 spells CASSMENEGYNEQFF. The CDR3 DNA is TGTGCCAGTAGTATGGAGAATGAAGGGTACAATGAGCAGTTCTTC.

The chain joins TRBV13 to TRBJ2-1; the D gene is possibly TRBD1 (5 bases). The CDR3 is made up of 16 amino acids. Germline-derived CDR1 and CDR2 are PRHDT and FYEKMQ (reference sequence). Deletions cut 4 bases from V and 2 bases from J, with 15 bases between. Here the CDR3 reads CASSSRVEHPYNEQFF. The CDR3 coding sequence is TGTGCCAGCAGCTCCAGGGTGGAGCACCCCTACAATGAGCAGTTCTTC.

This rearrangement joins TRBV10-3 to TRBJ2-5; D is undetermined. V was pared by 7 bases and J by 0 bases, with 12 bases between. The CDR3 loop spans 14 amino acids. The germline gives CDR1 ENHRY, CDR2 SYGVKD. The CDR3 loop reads CAITEDPNQETQYF. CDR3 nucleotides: TGTGCCATCACCGAGGACCCGAACCAAGAGACCCAGTACTTC.

The DNA for the CDR3 is TGCGCCAGCAGCTTGGTAATGGGGATAGGAATCAATGGGTTAGAGACCTACGAGCAGTACTTC. Its translation is CASSLVMGIGINGLETYEQYF. This sequence joins TRBV5-1 and TRBJ2-7; no clear D. The CDR3 extends over 21 amino acids. Trimming pared 0 bases from V and 2 bases from J, leaving 30 bases between. Germline V gives CDR1 SGHRS, CDR2 YFSETQ.

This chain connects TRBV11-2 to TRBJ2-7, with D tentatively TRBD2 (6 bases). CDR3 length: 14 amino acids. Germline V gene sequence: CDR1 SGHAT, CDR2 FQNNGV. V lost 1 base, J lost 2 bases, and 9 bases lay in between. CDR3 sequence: CASSLAPGAYEQYF. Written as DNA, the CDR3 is TGTGCCAGCAGCTTAGCGCCGGGGGCCTACGAGCAGTACTTC.

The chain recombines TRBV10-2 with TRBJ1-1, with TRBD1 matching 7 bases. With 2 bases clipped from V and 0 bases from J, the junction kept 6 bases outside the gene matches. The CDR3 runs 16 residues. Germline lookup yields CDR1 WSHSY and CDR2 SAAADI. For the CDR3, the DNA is TGCGCCAGCAGTGAGAAGGGGGCAAAGGTGAACACTGAAGCTTTCTTT. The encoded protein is CASSEKGAKVNTEAFF.

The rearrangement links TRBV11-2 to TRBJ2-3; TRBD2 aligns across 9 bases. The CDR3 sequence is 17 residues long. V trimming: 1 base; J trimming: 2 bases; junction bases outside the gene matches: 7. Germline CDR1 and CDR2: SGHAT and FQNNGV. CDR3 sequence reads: CASSLAAGGPLTDTQYF. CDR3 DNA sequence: TGTGCCAGCAGCTTAGCGGCGGGGGGGCCTCTCACAGATACGCAGTATTTT.

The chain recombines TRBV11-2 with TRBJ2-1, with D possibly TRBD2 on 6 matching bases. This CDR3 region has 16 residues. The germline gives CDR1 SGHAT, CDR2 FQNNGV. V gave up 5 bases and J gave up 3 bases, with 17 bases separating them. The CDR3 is CASSPAAGPLYNEQFF. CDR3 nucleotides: TGTGCCAGCAGCCCAGCTGCGGGACCCCTCTACAATGAGCAGTTCTTC. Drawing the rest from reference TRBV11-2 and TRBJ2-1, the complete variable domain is EAGVAQSPRYKIIEKRQSVAFWCNPISGHATLYWYQQILGQGPKLLIQFQNNGVVDDSQLPKDRFSAERLKGVDSTLKIQPAKLEDSAVYLCASSPAAGPLYNEQFFGPGTRLTVL.

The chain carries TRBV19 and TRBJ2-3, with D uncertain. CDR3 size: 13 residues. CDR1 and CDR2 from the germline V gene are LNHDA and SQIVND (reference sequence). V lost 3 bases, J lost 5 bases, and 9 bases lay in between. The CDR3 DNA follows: TGTGCCAGTAGTATCGGGTCGGGAGATACGCAGTATTTT. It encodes CASSIGSGDTQYF.